Sequencing of this TCR beta chain was carried out in a study of T cells after yellow fever vaccination. Study results and caveats: The study re-detected most primary-vaccination clones after the booster (around 96% CD4, 88% CD8).

Each CDR3 protein is one row after TCRdb ran MiXCR on the 5' RACE reads. Here the sample spans approximately 90,000 distinct CDR3 sequences, 13% being singletons. The germline V gene encodes CDR1 SGHVS and CDR2 FNYEAQ. V was shortened by 7 bases and J by 7 bases, with 13 bases between the two germline ends. There are 13 residues in the CDR3. This clonotype was seen a handful of times. The J gene is TRBJ2-2, the V gene TRBV7-6, with D hard to call. The sequences come from CD8+ T cells not binding an NS4B(214-222) dextramer, sorted from PBMCs, collected approximately 22 days after the first yellow fever vaccination. This receptor was obtained from a man younger than 30 who received the YFV17D yellow fever vaccine. Here the CDR3 DNA reads TGTGCCAGCACCTCAAATCCCGGCGGGGAGCTGTTTTTT. Protein: CASTSNPGGELFF.